Listed here are 5 T cell receptor beta chains from one sample, sequenced in a study of cytomegalovirus exposure and HLA in healthy donors. The PCR made use of 60 Vbeta and 13 Jbeta primers. Some clones are missing from TCRdb's copy, which holds only in-frame ones; the method was immunoSEQ multiplex PCR. The data contain almost 200,000 clones, roughly 85% of them singletons. The sequenced sample was PBMCs. Receptors originate from a woman aged 45-59 years in good health and CMV-seronegative.

This clone has only one observation. CDR3 sequence: CASSLVATRLAFGETQYF. The CDR3 bases are TGTGCCAGCAGCTTAGTAGCAACTAGACTAGCGTTTGGAGAGACCCAGTACTTC. V and J are TRBV11-2 and TRBJ2-5, with TRBD2 matching over 8 bases. The V and J ends lost 1 base and 4 bases, in that order; junction bases with no gene match: 14. The CDR3 covers 18 residues. Germline V gene data show CDR1 as SGHAT and CDR2 as FQNNGV.

V gene TRBV27 combines with J gene TRBJ2-7, with D perhaps matching TRBD2 (5 bases). The V gene lost 3 bases and the J gene lost 3 bases, with 18 bases spanning the gap. Germline lookup yields CDR1 MNHEY and CDR2 SMNVEV (reference sequence). CDR3 size: 16 residues. This CDR3 reads CASSLSFTSGNYEQYF. Here the CDR3 DNA reads TGTGCCAGCAGTTTGTCCTTTACCAGCGGCAACTACGAGCAGTACTTC.

The V gene is TRBV7-3, the J gene TRBJ2-5; 7 bases are a match to TRBD2. V was pared by 2 bases and J by 5 bases, with 2 bases of the junction left unmatched. This CDR3 is 13 amino acids long. Germline lookup yields CDR1 SGHTA and CDR2 FQGTGA. The CDR3 is CASSLEGGETQYF. The CDR3 DNA is TGTGCCAGCAGCTTAGAGGGAGGGGAGACCCAGTACTTC.

The table lists this clone with a few counts. Here the CDR3 reads CASSPNEKLFF. The CDR3, as DNA: TGTGCCAGCAGCCCAAATGAAAAACTGTTTTTT. The genes are TRBV7-9 and TRBJ1-4; D is undetermined. The V and J ends lost 5 bases and 5 bases respectively, with 3 bases between them. CDR1 and CDR2 from the germline V gene are SEHNR and FQNEAQ (reference sequence). The CDR3 length is 11 residues.

The chain joins TRBV19 to TRBJ2-7, with TRBD1 as a possible D gene (6 bases). The germline gives CDR1 LNHDA, CDR2 SQIVND (reference sequence). This CDR3 region has 15 residues. V shed 4 bases and J shed 3 bases, with 16 bases lying between them. The CDR3 region has the DNA TGTGCCAGTAGTAGCCGGGACAAAGGGGTCTACGAGCAGTACTTC. Its protein is CASSSRDKGVYEQYF.